This entry lists 32 T cell receptor beta chains sequenced from one sample in a study of naive and memory T cell subsets. An equimolar mix of two oligonucleotides served as the beta constant-region primer for TRBC1 and TRBC2. TCRdb reanalysed the UMI-ligation and nested PCR reads using MiXCR and keeps one entry per CDR3 protein. The sample records tens of thousands of distinct CDR3 sequences, roughly 7% being singletons. The material sequenced was central memory CD4+ T cells from blood. The receptors originated from a human donor in good health.

This clonotype appeared a few times. The chain recombines TRBV18 with TRBJ2-2, with D perhaps matching TRBD1 (5 bases). V lost 1 base to trimming and J lost 4 bases, with 13 bases between them. Germline CDR1 KGHSH, CDR2 LQKENI. This CDR3 is 16 amino acids long. CDR3 in amino acids: CASSPLLGQSTGELFF. The CDR3 DNA sequence: TGTGCCAGCTCACCACTTCTGGGGCAGTCCACCGGGGAGCTGTTTTTT.

This sequence joins TRBV12-3 or TRBV12-4 and TRBJ1-5, with TRBD1 matching over 8 bases. The CDR3 runs 15 residues. V lost 1 base to trimming and J lost 5 bases; unmatched junction nucleotides: 4. This chain's CDR3 is CASSLEAGGYQPQHF. DNA for the CDR3: TGTGCCAGCAGTTTAGAGGCAGGGGGCTATCAGCCCCAGCATTTT.

There are a few counts of this clonotype. The chain has TRBV10-3 and TRBJ2-1; 9 bases match TRBD1. From germline, CDR1 is ENHRY and CDR2 SYGVKD. The CDR3 has 15 residues. J gave up 0 bases and V 6 bases, and 3 bases lay outside the gene matches. CDR3 sequence reads: CAISTQGASYNEQFF. The CDR3, as DNA: TGTGCCATCAGCACACAGGGGGCCTCCTACAATGAGCAGTTCTTC.

This clonotype was detected ten times or more. This chain's CDR3 is CAWSVQAGKETQYF. In DNA form, the CDR3 reads TGTGCCTGGAGTGTACAAGCGGGGAAAGAGACCCAGTACTTC. V is TRBV30 and J is TRBJ2-5; 7 positions match TRBD2. Germline CDR1 and CDR2: GTSNPN and SVGIG (reference sequence). Trimming at V came to 0 bases and at J to 3 bases, leaving 4 bases not matched to a gene. The CDR3 covers 14 residues.

This clonotype was seen ten or more times. The chain uses TRBV7-2 and TRBJ2-7; D is ambiguous. The ends were cut back, 5 bases at V and 7 bases at J, with 12 bases in the middle. Per the germline V gene, CDR1 is SGHTA and CDR2 is FQGNSA. This CDR3 is 12 amino acids long. Here the CDR3 reads CASSDNLREQYF. CDR3 coding DNA: TGTGCCAGCAGCGACAACCTTCGTGAGCAGTACTTC.

Many counts were recorded for this clonotype. The chain carries TRBV10-3 and TRBJ1-2, with a weak D call TRBD1 (5 bases). This CDR3 contains 14 residues. Germline V gene lookup returns CDR1 ENHRY and CDR2 SYGVKD. The germline V and J ends were trimmed by 1 base and 5 bases, with 11 bases remaining between them. The CDR3, as DNA: TGTGCCATCAGTGAGTTCGGGGGACGGTATGGCTACACCTTC. Translation: CAISEFGGRYGYTF.

The table lists this clonotype with many counts. The chain joins TRBV6-5 to TRBJ2-3; TRBD1 or TRBD2 may be the D gene (5 bases each). CDR3 size: 15 residues. With 5 bases removed from V and 4 bases from J, the gap between germline ends came to 16 bases. Germline-derived CDR1 and CDR2 are MNHEY and SVGAGI. CDR3 nucleotides: TGTGCCAGCAGTGACGGCACTAGGGGTTCAGATACGCAGTATTTT. Residues: CASSDGTRGSDTQYF.

This clonotype has at least ten counts. The chain employs TRBV2 and TRBJ1-5; no clear D. V was pared by 6 bases and J by 9 bases, with 12 bases between. Germline loops: CDR1 SNHLY, CDR2 FYNNEI. The CDR3 spans 12 residues. The CDR3 nucleotides are TGTGCCAGCAGGGCCGAGGCGACGCCCCAGCATTTT. Translated, it gives CASRAEATPQHF.

The gene calls are TRBV5-4 and TRBJ1-1; a possible D gene is TRBD1 (6 bases). This CDR3 has 13 residues. V lost 2 bases to trimming and J lost 6 bases, with 11 bases between them. Looked up from germline, CDR1 is SGHNT and CDR2 is YYREEE (reference sequence). DNA of the CDR3: TGTGCCAGCAGCTTTCAGGGGTTCGCTGAAGCTTTCTTT. As protein: CASSFQGFAEAFF.

Only a few counts were recorded for this clonotype. The V and J genes are TRBV29-1 and TRBJ2-5; D tentatively fits TRBD1 or TRBD2 (5 bases each). The CDR3 spans 13 residues. Trimming removed 3 bases at V and 4 bases at J, with 12 bases between. Germline values: CDR1 SQVTM, CDR2 ANQGSEA. The CDR3 DNA follows: TGCAGCGTTGATAGGGACGGAAGAGAGACCCAGTACTTC. This codes for CSVDRDGRETQYF. Combining the CDR3 with reference TRBV29-1 and TRBJ2-5 gives the whole variable domain SAVISQKPSRDICQRGTSLTIQCQVDSQVTMMFWYRQQPGQSLTLIATANQGSEATYESGFVIDKFPISRPNLTFSTLTVSNMSPEDSSIYLCSVDRDGRETQYFGPGTRLLVL.

A few counts support this clonotype. The rearrangement uses TRBV12-3 or TRBV12-4 and TRBJ2-7; 10 bases line up with TRBD2. This CDR3 has 15 amino acids. With 6 bases clipped from V and 2 bases from J, the junction kept 7 bases outside the gene matches. The DNA of the CDR3 is TGTGCCAGCAGACAAGCGCTAGCGGGAGCCTACGAGCAGTACTTC. It specifies CASRQALAGAYEQYF.

The table lists this clonotype with many counts. The DNA for the CDR3 is TGTGCCAGCAGCTTAGACCCCGGACAGGGTGGAGAAAAACTGTTTTTT. Residues: CASSLDPGQGGEKLFF. The genes are TRBV7-2 and TRBJ1-4, with TRBD1 matching 8 bases. The trim removed 1 base at V and 8 bases at J, leaving 9 bases unmatched. The CDR3 spans 16 residues. CDR1 is SGHTA and CDR2 is FQGNSA in the germline V gene. Combining the CDR3 with reference TRBV7-2 and TRBJ1-4 gives the whole variable domain GAGVSQSPSNKVTEKGKDVELRCDPISGHTALYWYRQSLGQGLEFLIYFQGNSAPDKSGLPSDRFSAERTGGSVSTLTIQRTQQEDSAVYLCASSLDPGQGGEKLFFGSGTQLSVL.

This clonotype was picked up many times. This chain connects TRBV27 to TRBJ1-6; D is unclear. Germline V lookup: CDR1 MNHEY, CDR2 SMNVEV (reference sequence). CDR3 size: 13 residues. Trimming took 4 bases from V and 9 from J, leaving 10 bases between them. In DNA, the CDR3 is TGTGCCAGCAGTTCAGGCTTGGGTTCACCCCTCCACTTT. It codes for CASSSGLGSPLHF.

This clonotype was seen a few times. The chain uses TRBV12-3 or TRBV12-4 and TRBJ1-3; D unresolved. Trimming removed 5 bases from V and 7 bases from J, with 9 bases in between. The CDR3 is made up of 12 amino acids. The CDR3 sequence is CASSRQGNTIYF. DNA of the CDR3: TGTGCCAGCAGTCGTCAAGGGAACACCATATATTTT.

This clonotype came up many times. The chain is built from TRBV20-1 and TRBJ2-2; D is undetermined. The CDR3 is 14 residues long. Per germline, CDR1 DFQATT and CDR2 SNEGSKA (reference sequence). The V end lost 1 base, the J end lost 5 bases, and 11 bases lay between the germline ends. CDR3 sequence reads: CSARVDGRTGELFF. The CDR3 DNA follows: TGCAGTGCTAGAGTGGACGGTCGGACCGGGGAGCTGTTTTTT.

Many counts were recorded for this clonotype. The chain uses TRBV20-1 and TRBJ2-7; perhaps TRBD2 as D (6 bases). V was shortened by 5 bases and J by 2 bases, with 19 bases between the two germline ends. Germline CDR1 reads DFQATT; CDR2 reads SNEGSKA (reference sequence). The CDR3 totals 15 residues. CDR3 protein: CSARNPLLAAYEQYF. CDR3 in DNA: TGCAGTGCTCGAAACCCCTTACTAGCCGCCTACGAGCAGTACTTC.

This CDR3 reads CASSVDIREETQYF. CDR3 bases: TGTGCCAGCAGCGTTGACATCAGGGAGGAGACCCAGTACTTC. The chain employs TRBV9 and TRBJ2-5; D is possibly TRBD1 or TRBD2 (5 bases each). The V gene lost 2 bases and the J gene lost 5 bases, with 13 bases spanning the gap. Germline CDR1 reads SGDLS; CDR2 reads YYNGEE. There are 14 residues in the CDR3.

Many counts were recorded for this clonotype. The CDR3 DNA reads TGTGCCAGCAGGAACCTACAGCTCACCCTCTATGGCTACACCTTC. This sequence encodes CASRNLQLTLYGYTF. The chain is built from TRBV6-2 or TRBV6-3 and TRBJ1-2; D is undetermined. This CDR3 region has 15 residues. Germline-derived CDR1 and CDR2 are MNHEY and SVGEGT. Trimming took off 6 bases at V and 4 bases at J, with 18 bases between the two ends.

This clonotype was observed at least ten times. The CDR3 here is CASSQDVGFRTTDTQYF. The CDR3, as DNA: TGTGCCAGCAGCCAAGACGTTGGATTCCGAACCACAGATACGCAGTATTTT. This chain uses TRBV3-1 with TRBJ2-3; D remains unclear. Trimming took 0 bases from V and 2 from J, leaving 15 bases between them. Germline CDR1 reads LGHDT; CDR2 reads YNNKEL (reference sequence). The CDR3 sequence is 17 residues long.

This clonotype was observed many times. The rearrangement joins TRBV12-3 or TRBV12-4 to TRBJ1-2; D remains unclear. CDR3 length: 13 residues. V was trimmed by 3 bases and J by 7 bases, leaving 12 bases between them. CDR3 sequence: CASSFSLSVGYTF. The DNA of the CDR3 is TGTGCCAGCAGTTTCTCCCTGTCTGTTGGCTACACCTTC.

The table lists this clonotype with a few counts. The chain is built from TRBV6-1 and TRBJ2-3; the D gene is possibly TRBD2 (5 bases). Between the trimmed V and J ends, which lost 6 bases and 8 bases, there was a span of 12 bases. The CDR3 runs 12 residues. Germline CDR1 is MNHNS and CDR2 is SASEGT. The CDR3 region has the DNA TGTGCCAGCAGCCAATTAGAGGGTACGCAGTATTTT. Translated, it gives CASSQLEGTQYF.

This CDR3 reads CASSKALANTYEQYF. In DNA, the CDR3 is TGTGCCAGCAGCAAAGCGCTTGCAAACACCTACGAGCAGTACTTC. The rearrangement links TRBV21-1 to TRBJ2-7. TRBV21-1 has pseudogene status. CDR3 length: 15 amino acids.

This clonotype was detected ten times or more. The V gene is TRBV4-3, the J gene TRBJ1-2, with 9 bases aligning to TRBD1. This CDR3 has 16 amino acids. The germline V gene encodes CDR1 LGHNA and CDR2 YSLEER. The V and J ends lost 2 bases and 4 bases, in that order; junction bases with no gene match: 8. Here the CDR3 DNA reads TGCGCCAGCAGCCAATCCGGGACAGGGATATCCTATGGCTACACCTTC. It is translated as CASSQSGTGISYGYTF.

This clonotype was seen more than once but under ten times. The chain is built from TRBV6-2 or TRBV6-3 and TRBJ1-1; 8 nucleotides line up with TRBD1. The CDR3 extends over 15 amino acids. V shed 4 bases, J shed 6 bases, and the junction held 10 bases outside the gene matches. In germline, CDR1 is MNHEY, CDR2 SVGEGT. The CDR3: CASSSRWTGRPEAFF. CDR3 DNA sequence: TGTGCCAGCAGTTCCAGATGGACAGGGCGGCCTGAAGCTTTCTTT.

This clonotype occurred many times. This chain uses TRBV20-1 with TRBJ1-2; 10 nucleotides line up with TRBD1. Losses at the gene ends were 5 bases for V and 8 bases for J; bases not matched to a gene: 14. The CDR3 is 15 residues long. Germline V gene sequence: CDR1 DFQATT, CDR2 SNEGSKA (reference sequence). The CDR3 here is CSAGRQGAPGWGYTF. The CDR3 DNA is TGCAGTGCTGGACGACAGGGGGCGCCAGGGTGGGGCTACACCTTC.

To note about this clonotype: Since a much larger clone is just one base distant, this may be a read error. Because it lacks the conserved phenylalanine or tryptophan at the end, this CDR3 is likely a read error. V gene TRBV27 combines with J gene TRBJ1-1; TRBD1 matches at 8 bases. The V gene end was trimmed by 6 bases and the J gene end by 0 bases; junction bases not matched to a gene: 6. In germline, CDR1 is MNHEY, CDR2 SMNVEV (reference sequence). The CDR3 sequence is 15 residues long. CDR3 sequence: CASRRQGNMNTEAFS. The DNA of the CDR3 is TGTGCCAGCAGAAGACAGGGGAACATGAACACTGAAGCTTTCTCT.

The sample holds one count of this clonotype. A much larger clone lies a single base off, so this may be a read error. The chain links TRBV6-6 to TRBJ2-3; 7 nucleotides agree with TRBD1. The V gene end was trimmed by 2 bases and the J gene end by 3 bases; junction bases not matched to a gene: 17. CDR1 and CDR2 from the germline V gene are MNHNY and SVGAGI (reference sequence). There are 19 residues in the CDR3. The DNA for the CDR3 is TGTGCCAGCAGTTACCCCGGGAAAGGGGGCGCAGGTCTGACAGATACGCAGTATTTT. Amino acids: CASSYPGKGGAGLTDTQYF.

The V call is TRBV11-2, the J call TRBJ2-1, with a weak D call TRBD2 (6 bases). Trimming removed 2 bases at V and 7 bases at J, with 18 bases between. CDR3 length equals 16 residues. The germline V gene has CDR1 SGHAT and CDR2 FQNNGV. CDR3: CASSLSSGAVLNEQFF. Here the CDR3 DNA reads TGTGCCAGCAGCTTATCGTCGGGAGCGGTTTTGAATGAGCAGTTCTTC.

This clonotype was recorded at least ten times. The chain is built from TRBV19 and TRBJ1-2; D unclear. Trimming took 5 bases from V and 7 from J, leaving 11 bases between them. The CDR3 is 12 amino acids. The germline gives CDR1 LNHDA, CDR2 SQIVND (reference sequence). CDR3: CASSPDSGGYTF. The CDR3 DNA sequence: TGTGCCAGTAGTCCAGACTCAGGTGGCTACACCTTC.

A remark on this clonotype: A much larger clone is a single base away; this may be a read error. The chain couples TRBV6-2 or TRBV6-3 to TRBJ1-1, with D unresolved. This CDR3 spans 11 amino acids. Germline V gene data show CDR1 as MNHEY and CDR2 as SVGEGT. In DNA, the CDR3 is TGTGCCGGCAGTCGTCACGGGTCCGCTTTCTTT. Translating gives CAGSRHGSAFF.

J is TRBJ2-1 and V is TRBV20-1; 7 positions agree with TRBD1. Germline trimming cut 4 bases from V and 10 bases from J; bases unmatched to any gene: 10. Germline CDR1 is DFQATT and CDR2 is SNEGSKA (reference sequence). The CDR3 is 13 residues long. The CDR3 loop reads CSATSDRVVEQFF. CDR3 bases: TGCAGTGCTACCTCCGACAGGGTTGTGGAGCAGTTCTTC.

This chain links TRBV20-1 with TRBJ1-2; D is possibly TRBD1 (6 bases). Trimming stripped 3 bases from V and 0 bases from J, with 14 bases between. Germline values: CDR1 DFQATT, CDR2 SNEGSKA (reference sequence). This CDR3 contains 15 residues. Written as DNA, the CDR3 is TGCAGTGCTAGTTGGGGGGGCGCGGCTAACTATGGCTACACCTTC. Protein product: CSASWGGAANYGYTF.